A single sample is the source of the 22 T cell receptor beta chains below, sequenced in a study of blood T cell repertoires in COVID-19. Produced via immunoSEQ multiplex PCR; TCRdb's table is partial and in-frame only. The sample lists 130,000 or so clones, roughly four fifths occurring once. The specimen sequenced was peripheral blood. The receptors originated from a woman in her sixties or seventies with acute or convalescent COVID-19.

This chain joins TRBV5-6 and TRBJ1-4, with a weak D call TRBD1 (6 bases). V gave up 4 bases and J gave up 0 bases, with 16 bases separating them. This CDR3 has 17 residues. Germline assignment: CDR1 SGHDT and CDR2 YYEEEE. The CDR3 protein is CASSTRDKGPTNEKLFF. The CDR3, as DNA: TGTGCCAGCAGCACCCGGGACAAAGGACCAACTAATGAAAAACTGTTTTTT.

The rearrangement uses TRBV5-5 and TRBJ2-7; 10 bases match TRBD1. This CDR3 is built from 14 residues. Trimming cost V 4 bases and J 3 bases; bases outside gene matches: 4. CDR1 SGHKS and CDR2 YYEKEE come from the germline V gene (reference sequence). The CDR3 DNA reads TGTGCCAGCAGCCCGGGACAGGGGATCTACGAGCAGTACGTC. Translating gives CASSPGQGIYEQYV.

The chain is built from TRBV2 and TRBJ2-7; maybe TRBD1 (5 bases). Germline lookup yields CDR1 SNHLY and CDR2 FYNNEI. The CDR3 covers 14 residues. Trimming cost V 7 bases and J 6 bases, with 19 bases left between them. The CDR3 loop is CASTVDIGPLEQYF. DNA of the CDR3: TGTGCCAGCACGGTGGACATCGGTCCTCTCGAGCAGTACTTC.

This clone was observed a single time. The V call is TRBV6-6, the J call TRBJ1-2; D possibly corresponds to TRBD1 (6 bases). Germline values: CDR1 MNHNY, CDR2 SVGAGI (reference sequence). V was clipped by 4 bases and J by 4 bases, with 13 bases between them. There are 14 residues in the CDR3. The CDR3 reads CASSLLGASYGYTF. The DNA for the CDR3 is TGTGCCAGCAGTTTACTGGGGGCAAGCTATGGCTACACCTTC.

V usage is TRBV4-3 and J usage is TRBJ1-2, with no clear D. The germline CDR1 and CDR2 sequences are LGHNA and YSLEER. The V end was cut by 0 bases, the J end by 2 bases, with 10 bases between. The CDR3 length is 15 residues. CDR3 in amino acids: CASSQEWAENYGYTF. The CDR3 DNA reads TGCGCCAGCAGCCAAGAATGGGCAGAGAACTATGGCTACACCTTC.

Here the CDR3 DNA reads TGTGCCAGTAGTTCAGGGTCCGGAGCCTCGGAGACATATCGCTACACCTTC. Protein: CASSSGSGASETYRYTF. The rearrangement joins TRBV19 to TRBJ1-2; possible D gene TRBD1, 5 bases. Germline V lookup: CDR1 LNHDA, CDR2 SQIVND (reference sequence). This CDR3 has 17 amino acids. V lost 5 bases and J 9 bases, leaving 28 bases between the germline ends.

This chain uses TRBV7-8 with TRBJ1-5; 8 positions agree with TRBD1. J lost 4 bases, V lost 4 bases, and 3 bases had no gene match. Germline V gene data show CDR1 as SGHVS and CDR2 as FQNEAQ. The CDR3 loop spans 14 amino acids. CDR3: CASSSRQGNQPQHF. The CDR3 region has the DNA TGTGCCAGCAGCTCCAGACAGGGGAATCAGCCCCAGCATTTT.

This clone was seen only once. The gene calls are TRBV18 and TRBJ2-5, with D perhaps TRBD1 (5 bases). V lost 3 bases to trimming and J lost 2 bases, with 13 bases between them. The CDR3 extends over 15 amino acids. Germline V lookup: CDR1 KGHSH, CDR2 LQKENI. CDR3 DNA: TGTGCCAGCTCACCGACAGCCCCCCCGCAAGAGACCCAGTACTTC. Its translation is CASSPTAPPQETQYF.

This chain uses TRBV5-1 with TRBJ2-7, with 7 bases fitting TRBD1. The CDR3 totals 12 residues. The junction had 1 base not matched to a gene; V was cut back by 0 bases and J by 7 bases. Looked up from germline, CDR1 is SGHRS and CDR2 is YFSETQ. In DNA, the CDR3 is TGCGCCAGCAGCTTGGACAGGGGAGAGCAGTACTTC. It codes for CASSLDRGEQYF.

The chain joins TRBV25-1 to TRBJ2-1; D gene uncertain. This CDR3 is built from 15 residues. The V and J ends lost 2 bases and 0 bases respectively, with 8 bases between them. Germline loops: CDR1 MGHDK, CDR2 SYGVNS. CDR3 protein: CASSEDSSSYNEQFF. The CDR3 region has the DNA TGTGCCAGCAGTGAAGATTCTAGCTCCTACAATGAGCAGTTCTTC.

V and J are TRBV14 and TRBJ2-1; 9 nucleotides agree with TRBD1. V gave up 4 bases and J gave up 8 bases; unmatched junction bases: 6. This CDR3 is built from 14 residues. The germline V gene has CDR1 SGHDN and CDR2 FVKESK. CDR3 nucleotides: TGTGCCAGCAGCCTCCGGACAGGGGCCCATGAGCAGTTCTTC. Translation gives CASSLRTGAHEQFF. The whole variable domain, filled in from reference TRBV14 and TRBJ2-1, reads EAGVTQFPSHSVIEKGQTVTLRCDPISGHDNLYWYRRVMGKEIKFLLHFVKESKQDESGMPNNRFLAERTGGTYSTLKVQPAELEDSGVYFCASSLRTGAHEQFFGPGTRLTVL.

The chain carries TRBV7-9 and TRBJ1-2; maybe TRBD1 (5 bases). CDR3 length: 12 amino acids. Between the trimmed V and J ends, which lost 0 bases and 8 bases, there was a span of 7 bases. Germline V gives CDR1 SEHNR, CDR2 FQNEAQ (reference sequence). CDR3 in DNA: TGTGCCAGCAGCTTAGCAGGGGCAGGCTACACCTTC. Its translation is CASSLAGAGYTF.

CDR3 sequence (DNA): TGTGCCATCGCTAAACAGGTGGAAGAGACCCAGTACTTC. Amino acids: CAIAKQVEETQYF. V is TRBV10-3 and J is TRBJ2-5, with a weak D call TRBD1 (5 bases). V lost 8 bases, J lost 3 bases, and 13 bases lay in between. Germline loops: CDR1 ENHRY, CDR2 SYGVKD. The CDR3 is 13 amino acids.

This chain uses TRBV5-1 with TRBJ2-3; 8 nucleotides align to TRBD1. Trimming removed 4 bases from V and 3 bases from J; junction bases left unmatched: 4. Germline V CDR1 and CDR2: SGHRS, YFSETQ. This CDR3 is 14 amino acids long. The CDR3, as DNA: TGCGCCAGCAGCCCGGGACAGGCTACAGATACGCAGTATTTT. It codes for CASSPGQATDTQYF.

The chain carries TRBV30 and TRBJ2-7; TRBD1 agrees at 7 bases. CDR1 is GTSNPN and CDR2 is SVGIG in the germline V gene (reference sequence). Unmatched junction bases numbered 19, after V lost 8 bases and J lost 9 bases. The CDR3 totals 14 residues. CDR3 bases: TGTGCCGGAGTGGGGGCCAGGGGGAACAGTGGGCAGTACTTC. This codes for CAGVGARGNSGQYF.

This CDR3 is CASSLQGTGDQPQHF. Written as DNA, the CDR3 is TGCGCCAGCAGCTTGCAGGGAACAGGGGATCAGCCCCAGCATTTT. V is TRBV5-1 and J is TRBJ1-5, with 7 bases identical to TRBD1. The CDR3 covers 15 residues. Germline V gene lookup returns CDR1 SGHRS and CDR2 YFSETQ. J gave up 5 bases and V 1 base, and 6 bases lay outside the gene matches.

The chain couples TRBV6-2 or TRBV6-3 to TRBJ2-5, with unresolved D. The CDR3 loop spans 14 amino acids. The V and J ends lost 3 bases and 5 bases respectively, with 13 bases between them. Germline V gives CDR1 MNHEY, CDR2 SVGEGT. This CDR3 reads CASSYADSLETQYF. The CDR3 DNA reads as TGTGCCAGCAGTTATGCAGACTCTCTTGAGACCCAGTACTTC.

The sample holds a few counts of this clone. The chain couples TRBV6-2 or TRBV6-3 to TRBJ1-1; possible D gene TRBD1, 5 bases. The CDR3 runs to 15 residues. V was clipped by 2 bases and J by 0 bases, with 10 bases between them. Germline CDR1 MNHEY, CDR2 SVGEGT. The CDR3 loop is CASSYTPTVNTEAFF. CDR3 bases: TGTGCCAGCAGTTACACCCCGACAGTGAACACTGAAGCTTTCTTT.

This chain links TRBV12-3 or TRBV12-4 with TRBJ2-1, with D maybe TRBD1 (5 bases). The CDR3 consists of 13 residues. The V end was cut by 4 bases, the J end by 4 bases, with 8 bases between. This CDR3 reads CASSWTPYNEQFF. CDR3 DNA sequence: TGTGCCAGCAGTTGGACACCATACAATGAGCAGTTCTTC.

This rearrangement joins TRBV7-2 to TRBJ1-1; 8 bases match TRBD1. The CDR3 consists of 15 residues. J lost 5 bases, V lost 4 bases, and 9 bases had no gene match. CDR1 is SGHTA, CDR2 FQGNSA, per germline. CDR3 DNA: TGTGCCAGCAGCTCCCAAGGACAGGGTACGACTGAAGCTTTCTTT. It yields the protein CASSSQGQGTTEAFF.

The chain joins TRBV6-5 to TRBJ1-2, with D maybe TRBD1 (6 bases). This CDR3 spans 13 amino acids. V was cut by 10 bases and J by 5 bases, with 17 bases left in between. Per the germline V gene, CDR1 is MNHEY and CDR2 is SVGAGI. The CDR3 spells CATGTIMDYGYTF. The DNA of the CDR3 is TGTGCCACCGGGACAATAATGGATTATGGCTACACCTTC.

This chain connects TRBV7-9 to TRBJ1-3; D uncertain. The length of the CDR3 is 16 residues. Trimming shortened V by 5 bases and J by 0 bases, and 14 bases separated the two germline ends. Germline-derived CDR1 and CDR2 are SEHNR and FQNEAQ (reference sequence). CDR3 residues: CASSRTLLGSGNTIYF. DNA for the CDR3: TGTGCCAGCAGCCGTACTCTTCTAGGCTCTGGAAACACCATATATTTT.